This is a list of T cell receptor beta chains from one sample in a study of sequential checkpoint blockade in melanoma. This table comes from immunoSEQ multiplex PCR, and its TCRdb copy is limited to in-frame clones, with some not included. Of fewer than 14,000 clones in the sample, 60% to 80% were seen once. The sequenced sample was CD8+ T cells sorted from blood (inferred from file names), obtained from a patient given nivolumab and ipilimumab in sequence. Receptors originate from a human donor with melanoma. The CDR3 runs from the conserved cysteine through the conserved F or W. Each record gives: D gene, clone size, CDR3 length, J gene, V gene, CDR3 DNA, CDR3 protein. D genes are given only for firm matches. Some rows mark clone size as missing; the rest say once, few, many or name a class of expanded clone.

D: -; size: -; length: 16; J: TRBJ1-5; V: TRBV25-1; DNA: TGTGCCAGCAGTGAAGGGGGGAAGGGCGGCAATCAGCCCCAGCATTTT; CDR3: CASSEGGKGGNQPQHF
D: -; size: -; length: 13; J: TRBJ1-5; V: TRBV5-1; DNA: TGCGCCAGCAGCTTGTCAGGTAATCAGCCCCAGCATTTT; CDR3: CASSLSGNQPQHF
D: -; size: -; length: 14; J: TRBJ1-4; V: TRBV2; DNA: TGTGCCACCTCGAGGATAAACGGCGGGGAAAAACTGTTTTTT; CDR3: CATSRINGGEKLFF
D: -; size: -; length: 14; J: TRBJ1-2; V: TRBV9; DNA: TGTGCCAGCAGCGTATTTTCAGGGGCTAAGGGCTACACCTTC; CDR3: CASSVFSGAKGYTF
D: TRBD2; size: -; length: 12; J: TRBJ2-2; V: TRBV27; DNA: TGTGCCAGCAGTGTGGGGGGGAGGGAGCTGTTTTTT; CDR3: CASSVGGRELFF
D: TRBD2; size: -; length: 15; J: TRBJ2-7; V: TRBV6-5; DNA: TGTGCCAGCAGCCCCGGACTAGCGGGGGGGCAAGAGCAGTACTTC; CDR3: CASSPGLAGGQEQYF
D: -; size: -; length: 17; J: TRBJ1-4; V: TRBV21-1; DNA: TGTGCCAGCAGCAAATCTGGTGCGGGGGCGACTAATGAAAAACTGTTTTTT; CDR3: CASSKSGAGATNEKLFF
D: TRBD2; size: -; length: 16; J: TRBJ2-5; V: TRBV5-6; DNA: TGTGCCAGCAGCTTACAGCGGGAGGGGTGGTTAGGGACCCAGTACTTC; CDR3: CASSLQREGWLGTQYF
D: -; size: few; length: 18; J: TRBJ2-2; V: TRBV10-2; DNA: TGCGCCAGCAGTGAGATCCTCCGTGCCCGACTGACGCACCGGGGAGCTGTTTTT; CDR3: CASSEILRARLTHRGAVF
D: TRBD1; size: -; length: 14; J: TRBJ1-5; V: TRBV5-6; DNA: TGTGCCAGCAGCTTGGCCGACAGGGGTCAGCCCCAGCATTTT; CDR3: CASSLADRGQPQHF
D: TRBD1; size: -; length: 15; J: TRBJ2-7; V: TRBV4-3; DNA: TGCGCCAGCAGCCAGACCGGGACAGGGGGCGACGAGCAGTACTTC; CDR3: CASSQTGTGGDEQYF
D: -; size: once; length: 15; J: TRBJ2-7; V: TRBV15; DNA: TGTGCCACCAGTGCCTATCAAACTCTGTCCTACGAGCAGTACTTC; CDR3: CATSAYQTLSYEQYF
D: -; size: -; length: 15; J: TRBJ2-1; V: TRBV6-5; DNA: TGTGCCAGCAGTTACTCGGGTCAAGGGAGTGTTGAGCAGTTCTTC; CDR3: CASSYSGQGSVEQFF
D: -; size: once; length: 14; J: TRBJ2-7; V: TRBV7-2; DNA: TGTGCCAGCAGCTTAGTTGGGCCTACCTACGAGCAGTACTTC; CDR3: CASSLVGPTYEQYF
D: -; size: few; length: 13; J: TRBJ1-1; V: TRBV6-6; DNA: TGTGCCAGCAGTACTGGGACACCGACTGAAGCTTTCTTT; CDR3: CASSTGTPTEAFF
D: TRBD1; size: -; length: 15; J: TRBJ1-5; V: TRBV6-5; DNA: TGTGCCAGCAGCCTTAGGACAGGGAGCAATCAGCCCCAGCATTTT; CDR3: CASSLRTGSNQPQHF
D: TRBD2; size: -; length: 15; J: TRBJ2-1; V: TRBV5-5; DNA: TGTGCCAGCACCCTGCCCGGGACTAGCGGAAGAGAAGGGTTCTTC; CDR3: CASTLPGTSGREGFF
D: -; size: few; length: 14; J: TRBJ1-3; V: TRBV11-2; DNA: TGTGCCAGCAGCTTAGATGGACTTGGAAACACCATATATTTT; CDR3: CASSLDGLGNTIYF
D: -; size: medium-sized; length: 14; J: TRBJ2-3; V: TRBV28; DNA: TGTGCCAGCAGTTTTCTTAGCGGCACAGATACGCAGTATTTT; CDR3: CASSFLSGTDTQYF
D: -; size: -; length: 13; J: TRBJ2-2; V: TRBV6-5; DNA: TGTGCCAGCAGTTACTCGAGGCCCGGGGAGCTGTTTTTT; CDR3: CASSYSRPGELFF
D: TRBD2; size: few; length: 16; J: TRBJ2-1; V: TRBV4-3; DNA: TGCGCCAGCAGCCCAGGGACTAGGACCTTTTCCCATGAGCAGTTCTTC; CDR3: CASSPGTRTFSHEQFF
D: TRBD1; size: -; length: 15; J: TRBJ2-3; V: TRBV27; DNA: TGTGCCAGCAGTCCCGGGACAGTAAGCACAGATACGCAGTATTTT; CDR3: CASSPGTVSTDTQYF
D: -; size: -; length: 13; J: TRBJ2-1; V: TRBV6-6; DNA: TGTGCCAGCAGTTACTCGGGGGCGGGTGAGCAGTTCTTC; CDR3: CASSYSGAGEQFF
D: -; size: -; length: 14; J: TRBJ2-1; V: TRBV27; DNA: TGTGCCAGCACCCTGGTAGGAGACTACAATGAGCAGTTCTTC; CDR3: CASTLVGDYNEQFF
D: -; size: -; length: 14; J: TRBJ2-7; V: TRBV15; DNA: TGTGCCACCAGCAGAGGCAGGGGCGGGTACGAGCAGTACTTC; CDR3: CATSRGRGGYEQYF
D: TRBD2; size: -; length: 12; J: TRBJ2-1; V: TRBV2; DNA: TGTGCCAGCAGCCCCATAGCGGGAGGGCGGTTCTTC; CDR3: CASSPIAGGRFF
D: -; size: -; length: 12; J: TRBJ2-7; V: TRBV10-3; DNA: TGTGCCATCAGCGAACAGACCTACGAGCAGTACTTC; CDR3: CAISEQTYEQYF
D: -; size: -; length: 19; J: TRBJ2-6; V: TRBV11-2; DNA: TGTGCCAGCAGCTTAGACGAGGCTAGCGAAAGCTCTGGGGCCAACGTCCTGACTTTC; CDR3: CASSLDEASESSGANVLTF
D: -; size: -; length: 16; J: TRBJ2-7; V: TRBV5-6; DNA: TGTGCCAGCAGCCGGGAGGCCAACGGGGACACCTACGAGCAGTACTTC; CDR3: CASSREANGDTYEQYF
D: TRBD2; size: -; length: 15; J: TRBJ2-3; V: TRBV5-1; DNA: TGCGCCAGCAGCTTGGTTAGCGGGAATACAGATACGCAGTATTTT; CDR3: CASSLVSGNTDTQYF
D: -; size: -; length: 13; J: TRBJ2-7; V: TRBV2; DNA: TGTGCCAGCAGGGGGACTGATTCCTACGAGCAGTACTTC; CDR3: CASRGTDSYEQYF
D: TRBD2; size: -; length: 16; J: TRBJ2-7; V: TRBV4-1; DNA: TGCGCCAGCAGCCGAGCCGCGGGGGGGCCGCTGTGGGAGCAGTACTTC; CDR3: CASSRAAGGPLWEQYF
D: TRBD1; size: -; length: 14; J: TRBJ1-6; V: TRBV6-5; DNA: TGTGCCAGCAGTAGGGGGACAGAAAATTCACCCCTCCACTTT; CDR3: CASSRGTENSPLHF
D: -; size: once; length: 17; J: TRBJ2-1; V: TRBV28; DNA: TGTGCCAGCAGTTTACCCCCCCACAGGTACTCCTACAATGAGCAGTTCTTC; CDR3: CASSLPPHRYSYNEQFF
D: -; size: -; length: 12; J: TRBJ2-2; V: TRBV19; DNA: TGTGCCAGTAGTCCTCCCACCGGGGAGCTGTTTTTT; CDR3: CASSPPTGELFF
D: TRBD2; size: -; length: 14; J: TRBJ2-7; V: TRBV28; DNA: TGTGCCAGCAGTTTAGTAGGGGGGACTAGCGAGCAGTACTTC; CDR3: CASSLVGGTSEQYF
D: TRBD1; size: -; length: 17; J: TRBJ2-2; V: TRBV5-4; DNA: TGTGCCAGCAGCCTACCTACCGGGACAGGGTTCACCGGGGAGCTGTTTTTT; CDR3: CASSLPTGTGFTGELFF
D: TRBD1; size: -; length: 16; J: TRBJ1-2; V: TRBV6-5; DNA: TGTGCCAGCAGTTACGGTAGCACAAGGGGGCTCTATGGCTACACCTTC; CDR3: CASSYGSTRGLYGYTF
D: TRBD2; size: -; length: 16; J: TRBJ2-7; V: TRBV10-3; DNA: TGTGCCATCAGTGAGTTTGGGACTAGCGGGATCAACGAGCAGTACTTC; CDR3: CAISEFGTSGINEQYF
D: -; size: few; length: 11; J: TRBJ1-4; V: TRBV28; DNA: TGTGCCAGCAGTTTACAGGGGAGGGAGGTTTTT; CDR3: CASSLQGREVF
D: -; size: few; length: 15; J: TRBJ2-7; V: TRBV6-4; DNA: TGTGCCAGCAGTGAAACAGGGATGGACACCTACGAGCAGTACTTC; CDR3: CASSETGMDTYEQYF
D: -; size: -; length: 15; J: TRBJ1-1; V: TRBV7-9; DNA: TGTGCCAGCAGCTTAGCTTCCAGGATGAACACTGAAGCTTTCTTT; CDR3: CASSLASRMNTEAFF
D: TRBD2; size: -; length: 16; J: TRBJ2-2; V: TRBV27; DNA: TGTGCCAGCAGTTTATCGACTAGCGGTTACACCGGGGAGCTGTTTTTT; CDR3: CASSLSTSGYTGELFF
D: TRBD2; size: -; length: 16; J: TRBJ2-7; V: TRBV7-9; DNA: TGTGCCAGCAGCTTAGCTTCCGGACTAGCCCTTTACGAGCAGTACTTC; CDR3: CASSLASGLALYEQYF
D: -; size: -; length: 11; J: TRBJ1-2; V: TRBV20-1; DNA: TGCAGCACGATTCCGGACTATGGCTACACCTTC; CDR3: CSTIPDYGYTF
D: TRBD2; size: -; length: 20; J: TRBJ2-3; V: TRBV19; DNA: TGTGCCAGTGACTCTAGAGTTGTTAGCGGGTCCCCCGGGATCACAGATACGCAGTATTTT; CDR3: CASDSRVVSGSPGITDTQYF
D: TRBD2; size: -; length: 16; J: TRBJ2-3; V: TRBV28; DNA: TGTGCCAGCAGTTTCGGGACTAGCGGGTACACAGATACGCAGTATTTT; CDR3: CASSFGTSGYTDTQYF
D: TRBD1; size: -; length: 16; J: TRBJ2-1; V: TRBV5-1; DNA: TGCGCCAGCAGCTTGGTGACAGGGGGGGGATACAATGAGCAGTTCTTC; CDR3: CASSLVTGGGYNEQFF
D: -; size: -; length: 15; J: TRBJ2-1; V: TRBV19; DNA: TGTGCCAGTAGTAAGGGAGTAGCGATCTACAATGAGCAGTTCTTC; CDR3: CASSKGVAIYNEQFF
D: TRBD2; size: -; length: 16; J: TRBJ2-7; V: TRBV7-9; DNA: TGTGCCAGCAGCTTAGTCGGAGCGGGGTTCTCCTACGAGCAGTACTTC; CDR3: CASSLVGAGFSYEQYF
D: TRBD2; size: -; length: 14; J: TRBJ2-3; V: TRBV25-1; DNA: TGTGCCAGCAGTGGCGGGAGGGCCGCAGATACGCAGTATTTT; CDR3: CASSGGRAADTQYF
D: TRBD2; size: -; length: 12; J: TRBJ2-1; V: TRBV10-2; DNA: TGCGCCAGCAGTGACCTCGGGGGGGAGCAGTTCTTC; CDR3: CASSDLGGEQFF
D: -; size: -; length: 11; J: TRBJ1-1; V: TRBV30; DNA: TGTGCCTGGAGCGGTTACACTGAAGCTTTCTTT; CDR3: CAWSGYTEAFF